One and the same sample provided the 9 T cell receptor beta chains below, sequenced in a study of PD-L1 blockade in urothelial cancer. The method was immunoSEQ multiplex PCR; TCRdb's version includes in-frame clones alone and lacks a portion of them. The data contain about 32,000 clones, about 87% of them seen just once; the ten biggest clones take up under 4.5%. Specimen: PBMCs, collected around atezolizumab (anti-PD-L1) treatment. All receptors come from a man in his forties or fifties with urothelial cancer.

This clone was seen once. The rearrangement links TRBV5-6 to TRBJ2-4; possibly TRBD1 for D (6 bases). The CDR3 length is 14 residues. Germline values: CDR1 SGHDT, CDR2 YYEEEE. V lost 3 bases to trimming and J lost 5 bases, with 12 bases between them. Here the CDR3 DNA reads TGTGCCAGCAGCTCCGGGACAATGCAAAACATTCAGTACTTC. Its translation is CASSSGTMQNIQYF.

The CDR3 spells CASGIAYSYEQYF. As DNA, the CDR3 is TGCGCCAGCGGAATAGCGTACTCCTACGAGCAGTACTTC. V is TRBV5-1 and J is TRBJ2-7; maybe TRBD2 (5 bases). Germline V gives CDR1 SGHRS, CDR2 YFSETQ. V shed 7 bases and J shed 0 bases, with 11 bases lying between them. CDR3 length: 13 amino acids.

This clone appeared a single time. The chain uses TRBV6-6 and TRBJ2-1, with a possible D match to TRBD2 (5 bases). CDR1 is MNHNY, CDR2 SVGAGI, per germline (reference sequence). The CDR3 is made up of 12 amino acids. Deletions cut 8 bases from V and 5 bases from J, with 10 bases between. The CDR3 here is CASGLIHNEQFF. Here the CDR3 DNA reads TGTGCCAGCGGACTCATCCACAATGAGCAGTTCTTC.

This clone was picked up one time. The chain recombines TRBV9 with TRBJ2-2; D gene uncertain. CDR3 length: 13 amino acids. Trimming took 0 bases from V and 6 from J, leaving 6 bases between them. From germline, CDR1 is SGDLS and CDR2 YYNGEE. CDR3 amino acids: CASSVEEPGELFF. The CDR3 coding sequence is TGTGCCAGCAGCGTAGAGGAGCCCGGGGAGCTGTTTTTT.

V and J are TRBV27 and TRBJ1-3; no firm D call. Per germline, CDR1 MNHEY and CDR2 SMNVEV (reference sequence). The CDR3 is 14 residues long. Trimming pared 4 bases from V and 0 bases from J, leaving 7 bases between. CDR3 sequence (DNA): TGTGCCAGCAGTTCGACACCCTCTGGAAACACCATATATTTT. Its translation: CASSSTPSGNTIYF.

The rearrangement joins TRBV6-5 to TRBJ2-3; 7 positions match TRBD2. Germline CDR1 is MNHEY and CDR2 is SVGAGI. The CDR3 runs 15 residues. Trimming cost V 2 bases and J 4 bases; bases outside gene matches: 6. The DNA for the CDR3 is TGTGCCAGCAGTTACCTTGGGCGGGGGTCAGATACGCAGTATTTT. Its protein is CASSYLGRGSDTQYF.

J is TRBJ2-7 and V is TRBV7-9; 9 bases match TRBD1. The CDR3 covers 14 residues. The V and J ends lost 3 bases and 2 bases, in that order; junction bases with no gene match: 2. Per the germline V gene, CDR1 is SEHNR and CDR2 is FQNEAQ (reference sequence). The CDR3 coding sequence is TGTGCCAGCAGCTTGGGACAGGGAACCTACGAGCAGTACTTC. Translation gives CASSLGQGTYEQYF.

The chain combines TRBV9 with TRBJ2-7; the D gene is possibly TRBD1 (6 bases). V was pared by 4 bases and J by 1 base, with 18 bases between. The CDR3 is 16 residues long. The germline V gene encodes CDR1 SGDLS and CDR2 YYNGEE. The CDR3 here is CASSRSLLGASYEQYF. The CDR3 DNA sequence: TGTGCCAGCAGCCGCTCGTTACTGGGGGCTTCCTACGAGCAGTACTTC.

This chain joins TRBV6-1 and TRBJ2-6; D remains unclear. The V end was cut by 9 bases, the J end by 9 bases, with 6 bases between. The germline CDR1 and CDR2 sequences are MNHNS and SASEGT. This CDR3 has 10 residues. The CDR3 protein is CASLDNVLTF. CDR3 coding DNA: TGTGCCAGTTTAGACAACGTCCTGACTTTC.